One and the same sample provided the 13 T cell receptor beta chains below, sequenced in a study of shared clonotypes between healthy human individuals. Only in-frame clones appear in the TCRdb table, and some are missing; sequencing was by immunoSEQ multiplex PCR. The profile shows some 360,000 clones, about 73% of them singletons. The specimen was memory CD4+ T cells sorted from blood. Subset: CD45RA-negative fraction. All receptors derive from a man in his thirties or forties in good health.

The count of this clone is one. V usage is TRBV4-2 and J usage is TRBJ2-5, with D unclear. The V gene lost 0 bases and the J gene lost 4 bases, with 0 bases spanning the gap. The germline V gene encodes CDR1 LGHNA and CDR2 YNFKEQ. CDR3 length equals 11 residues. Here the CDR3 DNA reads TGTGCCAGCAGCCAAGAAGAGACCCAGTACTTC. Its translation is CASSQEETQYF.

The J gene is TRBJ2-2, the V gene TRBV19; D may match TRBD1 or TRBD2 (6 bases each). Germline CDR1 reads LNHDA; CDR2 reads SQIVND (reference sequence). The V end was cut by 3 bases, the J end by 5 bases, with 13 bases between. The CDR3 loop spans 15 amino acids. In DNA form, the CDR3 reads TGTGCCAGTAGTATGGACAGTGGAGGGACCGGGGAGCTGTTTTTT. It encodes CASSMDSGGTGELFF.

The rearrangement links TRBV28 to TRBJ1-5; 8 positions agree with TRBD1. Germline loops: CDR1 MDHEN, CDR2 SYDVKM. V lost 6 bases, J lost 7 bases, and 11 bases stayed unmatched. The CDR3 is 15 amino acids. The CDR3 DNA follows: TGTGCCAGCAGCCTGGACAGGGCCCGCCGGCAGCCCCAGCATTTT. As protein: CASSLDRARRQPQHF.

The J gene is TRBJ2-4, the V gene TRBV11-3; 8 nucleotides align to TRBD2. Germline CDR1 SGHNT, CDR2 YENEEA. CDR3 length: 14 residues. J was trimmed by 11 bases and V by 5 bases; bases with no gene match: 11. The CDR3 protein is CASSPGLEGNVQYF. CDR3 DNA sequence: TGTGCCAGCAGCCCGGGACTAGAGGGGAACGTTCAGTACTTC.

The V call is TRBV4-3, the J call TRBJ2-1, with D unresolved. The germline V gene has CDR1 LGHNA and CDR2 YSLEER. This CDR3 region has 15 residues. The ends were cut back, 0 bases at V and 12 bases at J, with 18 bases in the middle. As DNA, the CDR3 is TGCGCCAGCAGCCAAGATAGCCTATGGTCTAGTATGCAGTTCTTC. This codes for CASSQDSLWSSMQFF.

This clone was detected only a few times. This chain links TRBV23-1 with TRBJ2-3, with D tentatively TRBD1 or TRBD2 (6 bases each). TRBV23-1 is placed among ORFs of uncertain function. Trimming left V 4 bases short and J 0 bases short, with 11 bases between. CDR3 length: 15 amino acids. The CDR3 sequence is CASSLTGRSTDTQYF. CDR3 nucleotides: TGCGCCAGCAGTCTAACAGGGAGGAGCACAGATACGCAGTATTTT.

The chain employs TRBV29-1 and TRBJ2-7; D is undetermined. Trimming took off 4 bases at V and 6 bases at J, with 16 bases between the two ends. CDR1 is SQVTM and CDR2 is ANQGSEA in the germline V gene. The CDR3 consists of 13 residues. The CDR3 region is CSVVSGQDGEQYF. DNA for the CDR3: TGCAGCGTTGTATCTGGGCAGGACGGCGAGCAGTACTTC.

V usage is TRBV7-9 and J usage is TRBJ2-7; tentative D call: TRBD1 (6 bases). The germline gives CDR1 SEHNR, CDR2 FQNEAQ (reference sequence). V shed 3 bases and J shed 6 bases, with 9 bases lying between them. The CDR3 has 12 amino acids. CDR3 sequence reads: CASSFTQGEQYF. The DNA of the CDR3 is TGTGCCAGCAGCTTTACACAGGGCGAGCAGTACTTC.

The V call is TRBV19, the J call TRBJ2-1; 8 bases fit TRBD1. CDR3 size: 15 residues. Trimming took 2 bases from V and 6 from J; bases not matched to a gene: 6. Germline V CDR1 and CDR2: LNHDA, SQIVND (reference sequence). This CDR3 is CASSILDRGTNEQFF. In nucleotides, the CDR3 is TGTGCCAGTAGTATACTAGACAGGGGAACCAATGAGCAGTTCTTC. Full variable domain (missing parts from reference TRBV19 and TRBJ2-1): DGGITQSPKYLFRKEGQNVTLSCEQNLNHDAMYWYRQDPGQGLRLIYYSQIVNDFQKGDIAEGYSVSREKKESFPLTVTSAQKNPTAFYLCASSILDRGTNEQFFGPGTRLTVL.

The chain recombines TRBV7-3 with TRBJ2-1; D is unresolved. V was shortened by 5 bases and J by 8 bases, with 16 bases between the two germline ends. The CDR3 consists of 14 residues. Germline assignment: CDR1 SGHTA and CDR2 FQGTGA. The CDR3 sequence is CASSPGPRNDEQFF. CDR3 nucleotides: TGTGCCAGCAGCCCCGGGCCTCGTAACGATGAGCAGTTCTTC.

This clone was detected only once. DNA for the CDR3: TGCGCCAGCAGTTCGGGGCGTAGCGGGATCACAGATACGCAGTATTTT. Translated, it gives CASSSGRSGITDTQYF. The chain couples TRBV10-1 to TRBJ2-3; 8 bases fit TRBD2. Germline V gives CDR1 WNHNN, CDR2 SYGVQD (reference sequence). V lost 5 bases, J lost 2 bases, and 9 bases stayed unmatched. The CDR3 length is 16 residues.

DNA of the CDR3: TGTGCCAGCAGCCCCTCCCCCTTGCGGGGAGAGGGCCGCCTGGTGCAGTTCTTC. This encodes CASSPSPLRGEGRLVQFF. V and J are TRBV7-9 and TRBJ2-1, with D possibly being TRBD2 (6 bases). The CDR3 runs to 18 residues. V was pared by 5 bases and J by 12 bases, with 32 bases between. Looked up from germline, CDR1 is SEHNR and CDR2 is FQNEAQ (reference sequence).

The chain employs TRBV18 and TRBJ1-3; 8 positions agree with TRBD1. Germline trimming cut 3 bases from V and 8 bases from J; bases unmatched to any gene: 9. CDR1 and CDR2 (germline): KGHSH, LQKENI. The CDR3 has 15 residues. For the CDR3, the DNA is TGTGCCAGCTCACCCAACCCAGGGGGCGAGGACACCATATATTTT. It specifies CASSPNPGGEDTIYF.